This T cell receptor beta chain was captured in a study of cytomegalovirus exposure and HLA in healthy donors. For the study at large: In a previous analysis, around 110 million unique TCR beta sequences were found from some 180 million T cells.

13 Jbeta primers and 60 Vbeta primers were used for the PCR. Clones were sequenced by immunoSEQ multiplex PCR, and TCRdb holds only the in-frame ones, with some missing. The profile shows about 190,000 clones, about 87% of them singletons. Remarks on this clone: Its antigen is not known.

Study-level results: In an earlier analysis, productive rearrangement rates for most beta V segments clustered near 90% or 30%. In a later analysis, CMV-associated beta chains were mostly HLA-associated, it appeared. The study flagged some 180 TCR beta chains as cytomegalovirus-associated.

The CDR3 extends over 12 amino acids. V lost 9 bases and J 4 bases, leaving 9 bases between the germline ends. The V gene's germline CDR1 is SNHLY and CDR2 FYNNEI. The TCR comes from a young woman in good health and CMV-seronegative. The sequencing input was PBMCs. The chain joins TRBV2 to TRBJ2-2; TRBD2 might be the D (6 bases). The CDR3 spells CASKRVTGELFF. CDR3 sequence (DNA): TGTGCCAGTAAGCGGGTCACCGGGGAGCTGTTTTTT.